This entry lists 22 T cell receptor beta chains sequenced from one sample in a study of beta chain features in type 1 diabetes. The study, taken as a whole, reports: Shortening of TCRB CDR3s, moderate but significant, appeared in all four CD4+ subsets of Type 1 diabetes patients.

Their recognized antigens are unknown. All of the isolated RNA was reverse transcribed, so expressed TCRB transcripts were sequenced. This table comes from immunoSEQ multiplex PCR, and its TCRdb copy is limited to in-frame clones, with some not included. The table lists over 200,000 clones, 11% of them singletons, with about 0.018% in the top ten. The source material was naive CD4+ T cells from blood. The receptors originated from a man aged 25 to 40 with type 1 diabetes.

The V call is TRBV19, the J call TRBJ2-4, with unresolved D. Trimming removed 8 bases at V and 0 bases at J, with 5 bases between. The germline gives CDR1 LNHDA, CDR2 SQIVND (reference sequence). The CDR3 runs 12 residues. The CDR3 reads CASSLAKNIQYF. The CDR3 DNA reads TGTGCCAGTTCTCTAGCCAAAAACATTCAGTACTTC.

This clone was recorded a few times. The genes are TRBV7-8 and TRBJ2-7; D is unclear. Per the germline V gene, CDR1 is SGHVS and CDR2 is FQNEAQ. This CDR3 is built from 15 residues. V was trimmed by 5 bases and J by 7 bases, leaving 21 bases between them. The CDR3 DNA follows: TGTGCCAGCAGCCTTGACTCCCGTGGCTTATGGGAGCAGTACTTC. Amino acids: CASSLDSRGLWEQYF.

This clone was counted only a few times. The chain couples TRBV10-3 to TRBJ2-2; 8 bases map to TRBD1. Germline assignment: CDR1 ENHRY and CDR2 SYGVKD. Germline trimming cut 5 bases from V and 5 bases from J; bases unmatched to any gene: 4. The CDR3 sequence is 14 residues long. CDR3 DNA sequence: TGTGCCATCAGTTACGGACAGGGTACCGGGGAGCTGTTTTTT. Amino acids: CAISYGQGTGELFF.

Here the CDR3 DNA reads TGTGCCAGCAGCCCTCAGGGTGAAGCTTTCTTT. Its translation: CASSPQGEAFF. V usage is TRBV7-9 and J usage is TRBJ1-1; TRBD1 is a possible D gene (5 bases). Germline CDR1 reads SEHNR; CDR2 reads FQNEAQ (reference sequence). V lost 5 bases, J lost 7 bases, and 8 bases lay in between. There are 11 residues in the CDR3.

The chain joins TRBV4-1 to TRBJ2-2; 8 bases are a match to TRBD1. The CDR3 has 16 amino acids. CDR1 is MGHRA and CDR2 is YSYEKL in the germline V gene. V lost 4 bases, J lost 1 base, and 5 bases stayed unmatched. The CDR3: CASSRTGTGNTGELFF. The CDR3 coding sequence is TGCGCCAGCAGCCGAACCGGGACAGGGAACACCGGGGAGCTGTTTTTT.

The genes are TRBV2 and TRBJ1-4, with 10 bases fitting TRBD1. Per germline, CDR1 SNHLY and CDR2 FYNNEI. The CDR3 has 13 amino acids. Germline trimming cut 4 bases from V and 8 bases from J; bases unmatched to any gene: 1. CDR3 loop: CASSGDRGEKLFF. DNA of the CDR3: TGTGCCAGCAGTGGGGACAGGGGAGAAAAACTGTTTTTT. Full variable domain (rest looked up from reference TRBV2 and TRBJ1-4): EPEVTQTPSHQVTQMGQEVILRCVPISNHLYFYWYRQILGQKVEFLVSFYNNEISEKSEIFDDQFSVERPDGSNFTLKIRSTKLEDSAMYFCASSGDRGEKLFFGSGTQLSVL.

The chain carries TRBV5-1 and TRBJ1-6; TRBD1 matches 7 bases. This CDR3 is 15 amino acids long. Germline trimming cut 0 bases from V and 7 bases from J; bases unmatched to any gene: 4. Germline CDR1 is SGHRS and CDR2 is YFSETQ. In DNA, the CDR3 is TGCGCCAGCAGCTTGGAGCCAGGGGGGAATTCACCCCTCCACTTT. Translated: CASSLEPGGNSPLHF.

The sample holds a few counts of this clone. The chain uses TRBV7-9 and TRBJ2-7, with D tentatively TRBD2 (6 bases). Deletions cut 5 bases from V and 0 bases from J, with 14 bases between. This CDR3 has 15 amino acids. Germline values: CDR1 SEHNR, CDR2 FQNEAQ (reference sequence). CDR3 sequence: CASSPGIADSYEQYF. The CDR3 DNA sequence: TGTGCCAGCAGCCCCGGAATAGCGGACTCCTACGAGCAGTACTTC.

The V call is TRBV21-1, the J call TRBJ2-1; the table's D call of TRBD2 was not tested on the DNA. TRBV21-1 is listed as a pseudogene. The CDR3 is made up of 13 amino acids. CDR3 sequence: CASTPVLCNEQFF. The CDR3 nucleotides read TGTGCCAGCACCCCGGTACTTTGCAATGAGCAGTTCTTC.

The V call is TRBV29-1, the J call TRBJ2-5, with TRBD1 matching 8 bases. CDR1 is SQVTM and CDR2 is ANQGSEA in the germline V gene. The ends lost 7 bases at V and 5 bases at J; junction bases unmatched: 18. The CDR3 is 16 amino acids. Here the CDR3 DNA reads TGCAGCGCCCAAAAGACAGGGGTCCTTCCCACGGAGACCCAGTACTTC. It is translated as CSAQKTGVLPTETQYF. Variable domain in full (rest from reference TRBV29-1 and TRBJ2-5): SAVISQKPSRDICQRGTSLTIQCQVDSQVTMMFWYRQQPGQSLTLIATANQGSEATYESGFVIDKFPISRPNLTFSTLTVSNMSPEDSSIYLCSAQKTGVLPTETQYFGPGTRLLVL.

This clone was counted a few times. This chain uses TRBV4-2 with TRBJ2-1; 8 nucleotides align to TRBD2. With V trimmed by 1 base and J by 0 bases, 5 bases remained unmatched. CDR1 is LGHNA and CDR2 is YNFKEQ in the germline V gene. The CDR3 totals 17 residues. CDR3 bases: TGTGCCAGCAGCCAAGTGGAGCGGGGGAGCTCCTACAATGAGCAGTTCTTC. Translation gives CASSQVERGSSYNEQFF.

This clone was seen a handful of times. The chain is built from TRBV4-1 and TRBJ1-1; 7 nucleotides align to TRBD1. Per germline, CDR1 MGHRA and CDR2 YSYEKL. CDR3 length equals 14 residues. With V trimmed by 6 bases and J by 5 bases, 9 bases remained unmatched. CDR3 residues: CASRQQGSRTEAFF. The CDR3 bases are TGCGCCAGCAGACAACAGGGGTCGAGGACTGAAGCTTTCTTT.

This clone occurred a few times. This chain connects TRBV14 to TRBJ2-7; D might be TRBD1 (6 bases). Germline-derived CDR1 and CDR2 are SGHDN and FVKESK. V was shortened by 2 bases and J by 2 bases, with 16 bases between the two germline ends. The CDR3 totals 16 residues. The CDR3 bases are TGTGCCAGCAGCCAATTCTCGCACAGGGTACCCTACGAGCAGTACTTC. Translated, it gives CASSQFSHRVPYEQYF.

V and J are TRBV2 and TRBJ2-1; D is uncertain. Germline lookup yields CDR1 SNHLY and CDR2 FYNNEI. The CDR3 length is 13 residues. The ends were cut back, 8 bases at V and 0 bases at J, with 8 bases in the middle. CDR3 bases: TGTGCCAGCGGGCGCGACTCCTACAATGAGCAGTTCTTC. This encodes CASGRDSYNEQFF. Together with reference TRBV2 and TRBJ2-1, the CDR3 gives the full variable domain: EPEVTQTPSHQVTQMGQEVILRCVPISNHLYFYWYRQILGQKVEFLVSFYNNEISEKSEIFDDQFSVERPDGSNFTLKIRSTKLEDSAMYFCASGRDSYNEQFFGPGTRLTVL.

The V call is TRBV7-2, the J call TRBJ2-7; the match to TRBD2 covers 8 bases. The CDR3 has 15 residues. Per the germline V gene, CDR1 is SGHTA and CDR2 is FQGNSA. V lost 5 bases, J lost 4 bases, and 10 bases stayed unmatched. The CDR3 loop reads CASSPQAGVIYEQYF. In nucleotides, the CDR3 is TGTGCCAGCAGCCCTCAAGCGGGGGTGATATACGAGCAGTACTTC.

The rearrangement uses TRBV28 and TRBJ1-1; TRBD1 might be the D (6 bases). Trimming took 7 bases from V and 4 from J, leaving 16 bases between them. The CDR3 is 14 amino acids. CDR1 is MDHEN, CDR2 SYDVKM, per germline. The CDR3 DNA sequence: TGTGCCAGCACCCTTTTCCGAGGGGGCACTGAAGCTTTCTTT. Protein: CASTLFRGGTEAFF. Supplemented by reference TRBV28 and TRBJ1-1, the full variable domain reads DVKVTQSSRYLVKRTGEKVFLECVQDMDHENMFWYRQDPGLGLRLIYFSYDVKMKEKGDIPEGYSVSREKKERFSLILESASTNQTSMYLCASTLFRGGTEAFFGQGTRLTVV.

DNA for the CDR3: TGTGCCACCAGCAGAGATCCCAGGGACTCCTACGAGCAGTACTTC. It yields the protein CATSRDPRDSYEQYF. The V and J genes are TRBV15 and TRBJ2-7; tentatively, D is TRBD1 (5 bases). Germline V lookup: CDR1 LNHNV, CDR2 YYDKDF (reference sequence). The V and J ends lost 0 bases and 0 bases respectively, with 9 bases between them. This CDR3 is built from 15 residues.

This clone was detected a few times. The chain joins TRBV7-9 to TRBJ1-1; 7 positions agree with TRBD1. J lost 11 bases, V lost 1 base, and 7 bases had no gene match. This CDR3 region has 13 residues. Germline V gene data show CDR1 as SEHNR and CDR2 as FQNEAQ (reference sequence). CDR3 nucleotide sequence: TGTGCCAGCAGCTTAGGGGACAGCCGAGTGGCTTTCTTT. Translated, it gives CASSLGDSRVAFF.

This clone was seen only a few times. The gene calls are TRBV6-6 and TRBJ1-1; 8 bases line up with TRBD1. J lost 5 bases, V lost 4 bases, and 3 bases had no gene match. This CDR3 comprises 13 residues. The germline V gene has CDR1 MNHNY and CDR2 SVGAGI (reference sequence). The CDR3 sequence: CASSSDRATEAFF. In DNA, the CDR3 is TGTGCCAGCAGTTCGGACAGGGCAACTGAAGCTTTCTTT.

The V gene is TRBV5-1, the J gene TRBJ2-6; D unclear. The V end was cut by 4 bases, the J end by 4 bases, with 15 bases between. The CDR3 has 16 residues. CDR1 is SGHRS, CDR2 YFSETQ, per germline. CDR3 DNA sequence: TGCGCCAGCAGCCCAATGCGAACGTGGGGGGCCAACGTCCTGACTTTC. Translating it yields CASSPMRTWGANVLTF. Supplemented by reference TRBV5-1 and TRBJ2-6, the full variable domain reads KAGVTQTPRYLIKTRGQQVTLSCSPISGHRSVSWYQQTPGQGLQFLFEYFSETQRNKGNFPGRFSGRQFSNSRSEMNVSTLELGDSALYLCASSPMRTWGANVLTFGAGSRLTVL.

The gene calls are TRBV19 and TRBJ2-1, with 14 bases matching TRBD2. In germline, CDR1 is LNHDA, CDR2 SQIVND (reference sequence). With 6 bases clipped from V and 0 bases from J, the junction kept 4 bases outside the gene matches. The CDR3 consists of 17 residues. The CDR3 here is CASSGLAGGPSYNEQFF. CDR3 bases: TGTGCCAGTAGCGGACTAGCGGGGGGTCCCTCCTACAATGAGCAGTTCTTC.

This clone was counted between two and nine times. J is TRBJ2-1 and V is TRBV29-1, with TRBD1 identical over 9 bases. CDR3 length: 20 residues. V trimming: 1 base; J trimming: 0 bases; junction bases outside the gene matches: 16. CDR1 and CDR2 from the germline V gene are SQVTM and ANQGSEA. The CDR3 DNA sequence: TGCAGCGTTGAAGGGCCGGGGACAGGGTTAAGTGGAAGCTCCTACAATGAGCAGTTCTTC. Protein sequence: CSVEGPGTGLSGSSYNEQFF.